The sequence of this T cell receptor beta chain was determined in a study of spatial heterogeneity in lung cancer. Time point meaning: sample taken at primary tumor resection. The donors, about 78 patients with untreated early-stage non-small cell lung cancer, provided the samples. Comments on this clonotype: Its antigen is undetermined.

The V and J ends lost 2 bases and 5 bases respectively, with 18 bases between them. Germline CDR1 and CDR2: LGHDT and YNNKEL (reference sequence). CDR3 length equals 16 residues. TCRdb re-called the 5' RACE reads with MiXCR, one entry per CDR3 protein. The table has 7,500 to 8,500 distinct CDR3 sequences, over 7.5% seen once. Whole-study results and caveats: Mutation counts in tumors were tracked by counts of expanded intratumoral alpha and beta TCRs.

The TCR comes from a male donor with early-stage non-small cell lung cancer. The chain links TRBV3-1 to TRBJ1-1; possibly TRBD1 for D (5 bases). The sequencing used lung tumor tissue, collected at surgery. The CDR3 here is CASSQPPGRRETEAFF. DNA of the CDR3: TGTGCCAGCAGCCAACCTCCAGGGAGGCGAGAGACTGAAGCTTTCTTT. Full variable domain (missing parts from reference TRBV3-1 and TRBJ1-1): DTAVSQTPKYLVTQMGNDKSIKCEQNLGHDTMYWYKQDSKKFLKIMFSYNNKELIINETVPNRFSPKSPDKAHLNLHINSLELGDSAVYFCASSQPPGRRETEAFFGQGTRLTVV.